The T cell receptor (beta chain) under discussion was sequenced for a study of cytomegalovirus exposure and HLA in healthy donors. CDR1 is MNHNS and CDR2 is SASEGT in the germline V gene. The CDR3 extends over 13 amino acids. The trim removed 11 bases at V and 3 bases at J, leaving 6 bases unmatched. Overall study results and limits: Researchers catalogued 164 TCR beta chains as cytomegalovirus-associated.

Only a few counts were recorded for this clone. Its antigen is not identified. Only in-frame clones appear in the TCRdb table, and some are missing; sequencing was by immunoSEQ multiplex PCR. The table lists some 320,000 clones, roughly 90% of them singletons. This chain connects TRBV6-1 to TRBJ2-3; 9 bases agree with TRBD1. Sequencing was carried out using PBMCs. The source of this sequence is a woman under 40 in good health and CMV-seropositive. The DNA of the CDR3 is TGTGCCGGAACAGGGGGCGAGACAGATACGCAGTATTTT. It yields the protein CAGTGGETDTQYF.